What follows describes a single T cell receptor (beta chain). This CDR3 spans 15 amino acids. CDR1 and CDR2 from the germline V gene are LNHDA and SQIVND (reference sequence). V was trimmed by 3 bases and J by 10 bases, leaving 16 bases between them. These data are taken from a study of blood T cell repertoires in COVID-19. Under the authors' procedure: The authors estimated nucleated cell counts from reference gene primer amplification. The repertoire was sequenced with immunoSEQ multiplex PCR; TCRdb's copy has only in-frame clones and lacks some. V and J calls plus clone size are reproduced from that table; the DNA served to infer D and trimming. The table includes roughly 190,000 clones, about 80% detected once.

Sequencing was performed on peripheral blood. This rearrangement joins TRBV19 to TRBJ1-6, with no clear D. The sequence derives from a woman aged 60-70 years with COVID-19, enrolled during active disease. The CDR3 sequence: CASSILGGQGSPLHF. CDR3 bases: TGTGCCAGTAGTATCTTGGGCGGGCAAGGCTCACCCCTCCACTTT.